Shown below are 5 T cell receptor beta chains from a single sample sequenced in a study of early T cells in non-severe SARS-CoV-2 infection. MiXCR, run by TCRdb on the 5' RACE reads, gives a single entry per CDR3 protein. The sample has 70,000 or so distinct CDR3 sequences, around 13% seen once. The sequencing input was whole blood. The receptors derive from an adult who was a healthcare worker with PCR-confirmed SARS-CoV-2 infection or an uninfected control (not recorded which).

This clonotype was recorded many times. The J gene is TRBJ1-1, the V gene TRBV19, with 7 positions matching TRBD1. CDR3 length: 14 amino acids. After removal of 3 bases from V and 1 base from J, the junction contained 2 bases not matched to a gene. CDR1 is LNHDA, CDR2 SQIVND, per germline (reference sequence). The CDR3 bases are TGTGCCAGTAGTATTGCAGGGGGGAACACTGAAGCTTTCTTT. Translated: CASSIAGGNTEAFF. Variable domain in full (rest from reference TRBV19 and TRBJ1-1): DGGITQSPKYLFRKEGQNVTLSCEQNLNHDAMYWYRQDPGQGLRLIYYSQIVNDFQKGDIAEGYSVSREKKESFPLTVTSAQKNPTAFYLCASSIAGGNTEAFFGQGTRLTVV.

This chain joins TRBV5-1 and TRBJ2-4; 8 bases fit TRBD1. The germline CDR1 and CDR2 sequences are SGHRS and YFSETQ. CDR3 length: 14 residues. V shed 0 bases, J shed 6 bases, and the junction held 2 bases outside the gene matches. The CDR3 region is CASSLAGGVNIQYF. DNA for the CDR3: TGCGCCAGCAGCTTGGCAGGGGGCGTAAACATTCAGTACTTC. Using reference TRBV5-1 and TRBJ2-4 for the parts outside the CDR3, the full variable domain is KAGVTQTPRYLIKTRGQQVTLSCSPISGHRSVSWYQQTPGQGLQFLFEYFSETQRNKGNFPGRFSGRQFSNSRSEMNVSTLELGDSALYLCASSLAGGVNIQYFGAGTRLSVL.

CDR3 loop: CASSQGYYEQYF. The CDR3 DNA follows: TGTGCCAGTTCACAGGGATACTACGAGCAGTACTTC. J is TRBJ2-7 and V is TRBV6-1; a weak D match, TRBD1 (6 bases). Germline V gene data show CDR1 as MNHNS and CDR2 as SASEGT. The CDR3 is 12 residues long. Trimming stripped 9 bases from V and 3 bases from J, with 12 bases between.

In this sample, this clonotype turned up many times. This chain uses TRBV29-1 with TRBJ2-1; 7 nucleotides agree with TRBD2. From germline, CDR1 is SQVTM and CDR2 ANQGSEA. The length of the CDR3 is 11 residues. V shed 6 bases and J 12 bases; nucleotides not matched to a gene: 8. The CDR3 sequence is CSVPTSSRQFF. The CDR3 nucleotides are TGCAGCGTCCCGACTAGCTCCAGGCAGTTCTTC.

In its sample, this clonotype was seen many times. This chain joins TRBV11-2 and TRBJ2-7, with D possibly being TRBD1 or TRBD2 (5 bases each). The ends were cut back, 3 bases at V and 2 bases at J, with 11 bases in the middle. Germline V CDR1 and CDR2: SGHAT, FQNNGV. The CDR3 totals 14 residues. The CDR3 sequence: CASSFFRGPYEQYF. The CDR3 DNA reads TGTGCCAGCAGCTTTTTCCGGGGCCCCTACGAGCAGTACTTC.